The T cell receptor (beta chain) under discussion was sequenced for a study of cytomegalovirus exposure and HLA in healthy donors. This CDR3 region has 14 residues. Germline loops: CDR1 SGDLS, CDR2 YYNGEE. V lost 4 bases and J lost 5, with 15 bases in between. Repertoires were generated with immunoSEQ multiplex PCR, while TCRdb's copy carries only in-frame clones and drops some. Of approximately 71,000 clones listed, about 94% are singletons. V usage is TRBV9 and J usage is TRBJ1-1; D uncertain. The specimen was PBMCs. This TCR came from a woman under 30 in good health and CMV-seronegative. The CDR3 DNA is TGTGCCAGCAGCCCCCTTAAAGCAGGAACTGAAGCTTTCTTT. Its translation: CASSPLKAGTEAFF.